The 18 T cell receptor beta chains reported below all come from one sample, sequenced in a study of T-cell memory formation after mild COVID-19. From the 5' RACE reads, TCRdb called clonotypes with MiXCR, one entry per CDR3 protein. The data hold approximately 250,000 distinct CDR3 sequences, with about a sixth observed a single time. The material sequenced was PBMCs or a T cell subset sorted from them (not recorded which). These receptors were taken from a young man who had mild COVID-19 (a few samples of this study predate the infection). Cell type and time point are not known.

The chain links TRBV7-6 to TRBJ2-2; D remains ambiguous. Germline-derived CDR1 and CDR2 are SGHVS and FNYEAQ. CDR3 size: 16 residues. Trimming stripped 5 bases from V and 0 bases from J, with 13 bases between. This CDR3 is CASSVTLASNTGELFF. The DNA for the CDR3 is TGTGCCAGCAGCGTAACCTTGGCCTCGAACACCGGGGAGCTGTTTTTT.

In its sample, this clonotype was seen a few times. V usage is TRBV3-1 and J usage is TRBJ2-5, with D possibly being TRBD1 (6 bases). With 7 bases removed from V and 5 bases from J, the gap between germline ends came to 14 bases. This CDR3 has 13 residues. Germline V gene sequence: CDR1 LGHDT, CDR2 YNNKEL (reference sequence). Here the CDR3 DNA reads TGTGCCAGCAACCCCACAGGGACGGAGACCCAGTACTTC. Translating gives CASNPTGTETQYF.

This rearrangement joins TRBV5-4 to TRBJ2-3; the match to TRBD2 covers 12 bases. The germline gives CDR1 SGHNT, CDR2 YYREEE (reference sequence). V trimming: 1 base; J trimming: 4 bases; junction bases outside the gene matches: 10. The CDR3 spans 18 residues. The CDR3 DNA reads TGTGCCAGCAGCTTGCCTGGGGCACTAGCGGGGGGCCCAGATACGCAGTATTTT. Translation gives CASSLPGALAGGPDTQYF.

The rearrangement links TRBV18 to TRBJ1-5; possibly TRBD1 for D (6 bases). The V gene's germline CDR1 is KGHSH and CDR2 LQKENI. The CDR3 contains 14 residues. The V gene lost 6 bases and the J gene lost 11 bases, with 20 bases spanning the gap. The CDR3: CASSRDTGPEAQHF. CDR3 nucleotide sequence: TGTGCCAGCTCGCGCGACACAGGGCCTGAGGCCCAGCATTTT.

The sample holds one count of this clonotype. V gene TRBV7-8 combines with J gene TRBJ2-7, with 13 positions matching TRBD2. From germline, CDR1 is SGHVS and CDR2 FQNEAQ. The V gene end was trimmed by 1 base and the J gene end by 7 bases; junction bases not matched to a gene: 7. The CDR3 totals 16 residues. The CDR3 spells CASSLGRLAGGLEQYV. In DNA, the CDR3 is TGTGCCAGCAGCTTAGGGCGACTAGCGGGGGGCCTGGAGCAGTACGTC.

The rearrangement uses TRBV20-1 and TRBJ2-1; tentative D call: TRBD2 (7 bases). The CDR3 runs 17 residues. Germline V gives CDR1 DFQATT, CDR2 SNEGSKA (reference sequence). The V gene lost 0 bases and the J gene lost 5 bases, with 20 bases spanning the gap. This chain's CDR3 is CSARDSPGGGGDNEQFF. CDR3 DNA: TGCAGTGCTAGAGATTCCCCCGGAGGAGGGGGGGACAATGAGCAGTTCTTC.

This clonotype was observed at least ten times. V usage is TRBV5-1 and J usage is TRBJ2-5, with D possibly matching TRBD2 (6 bases). The germline V gene has CDR1 SGHRS and CDR2 YFSETQ. The CDR3 is 13 residues long. V was trimmed by 4 bases and J by 6 bases, leaving 13 bases between them. The CDR3 bases are TGCGCCAGCAGCCGTTCGGGGGAGAAGACCCAGTACTTC. The encoded protein is CASSRSGEKTQYF.

This clonotype was seen only a few times. The gene calls are TRBV19 and TRBJ1-2, with 8 bases identical to TRBD1. J was trimmed by 6 bases and V by 0 bases; bases with no gene match: 9. The CDR3 loop spans 16 amino acids. Germline values: CDR1 LNHDA, CDR2 SQIVND (reference sequence). The CDR3 DNA is TGTGCCAGTAGTATAGACCGGACAGGGACGCGCGATGGCTACACCTTC. Translation: CASSIDRTGTRDGYTF. The full variable domain, completed using reference TRBV19 and TRBJ1-2, is DGGITQSPKYLFRKEGQNVTLSCEQNLNHDAMYWYRQDPGQGLRLIYYSQIVNDFQKGDIAEGYSVSREKKESFPLTVTSAQKNPTAFYLCASSIDRTGTRDGYTFGSGTRLTVV.

This clonotype was picked up a small number of times. This rearrangement joins TRBV4-1 to TRBJ1-5; 10 bases line up with TRBD1. From germline, CDR1 is MGHRA and CDR2 YSYEKL. Unmatched junction bases numbered 6, after V lost 0 bases and J lost 7 bases. There are 16 residues in the CDR3. CDR3: CASSQERQGAKQPQHF. The CDR3 DNA reads TGCGCCAGCAGCCAAGAAAGACAGGGGGCTAAACAGCCCCAGCATTTT.

The chain recombines TRBV28 with TRBJ2-5; 8 bases fit TRBD2. This CDR3 spans 13 amino acids. The trim removed 8 bases at V and 6 bases at J, leaving 8 bases unmatched. Germline V gene lookup returns CDR1 MDHEN and CDR2 SYDVKM. The CDR3 region has the DNA TGTGCCAGCCACTCGGGGGGGCGGAAGACCCAGTACTTC. It translates to CASHSGGRKTQYF. The full variable domain, completed using reference TRBV28 and TRBJ2-5, is DVKVTQSSRYLVKRTGEKVFLECVQDMDHENMFWYRQDPGLGLRLIYFSYDVKMKEKGDIPEGYSVSREKKERFSLILESASTNQTSMYLCASHSGGRKTQYFGPGTRLLVL.

The rearrangement links TRBV11-2 to TRBJ2-1, with 9 positions matching TRBD2. Per germline, CDR1 SGHAT and CDR2 FQNNGV. V shed 5 bases, J shed 7 bases, and the junction held 6 bases outside the gene matches. CDR3 length equals 14 residues. CDR3 protein: CASSNSGGPNEQFF. The DNA of the CDR3 is TGTGCCAGCAGCAACAGCGGGGGGCCTAATGAGCAGTTCTTC.

The chain has TRBV4-1 and TRBJ1-4, with 7 bases that match TRBD1. V shed 1 base and J 8 bases; nucleotides not matched to a gene: 7. This CDR3 is 15 amino acids long. Germline V gives CDR1 MGHRA, CDR2 YSYEKL. The CDR3 reads CASSQGQGAGEKLFF. CDR3 DNA: TGCGCCAGCAGCCAAGGACAGGGCGCGGGGGAAAAACTGTTTTTT.

The rearrangement links TRBV20-1 to TRBJ1-2, with D unresolved. The CDR3 totals 12 residues. The V gene lost 5 bases and the J gene lost 4 bases, with 11 bases spanning the gap. Germline-derived CDR1 and CDR2 are DFQATT and SNEGSKA (reference sequence). The CDR3 reads CSAGDKFYGYTF. CDR3 bases: TGCAGTGCTGGCGACAAATTCTATGGCTACACCTTC.

The rearrangement joins TRBV5-6 to TRBJ1-2; D is ambiguous. The CDR3 spans 13 residues. Trimming cost V 0 bases and J 7 bases, with 10 bases left between them. The germline V gene has CDR1 SGHDT and CDR2 YYEEEE. In DNA form, the CDR3 reads TGTGCCAGCAGCTTGGGTACAGAGGCTGGCTACACCTTC. Residues: CASSLGTEAGYTF.

This clonotype has only a few counts. The chain couples TRBV4-1 to TRBJ2-7, with D possibly called TRBD1 or TRBD2 (7 bases each). The V gene lost 2 bases and the J gene lost 5 bases, with 19 bases spanning the gap. In germline, CDR1 is MGHRA, CDR2 YSYEKL. The CDR3 is made up of 16 amino acids. The DNA for the CDR3 is TGCGCCAGCAGCCAATCCCCAGGGGGGGAGTTTAACGAGCAGTACTTC. It encodes CASSQSPGGEFNEQYF.

The rearrangement joins TRBV12-3 or TRBV12-4 to TRBJ2-7; D is unclear. The CDR3 spans 12 residues. V shed 2 bases and J shed 6 bases, with 8 bases lying between them. This chain's CDR3 is CASSLFTREQYF. The DNA for the CDR3 is TGTGCCAGCAGTTTATTCACGCGCGAGCAGTACTTC.

This clonotype was recorded a few times. The rearrangement uses TRBV5-1 and TRBJ2-3; D possibly corresponds to TRBD2 (7 bases). The CDR3 spans 16 residues. V shed 0 bases and J shed 6 bases, with 17 bases lying between them. In germline, CDR1 is SGHRS, CDR2 YFSETQ. CDR3 in amino acids: CASSLVVGGTMDTQYF. In nucleotides, the CDR3 is TGCGCCAGCAGCTTGGTCGTCGGGGGGACAATGGATACGCAGTATTTT.

The chain joins TRBV7-7 to TRBJ2-3; maybe TRBD2 (5 bases). Germline values: CDR1 SSHAT, CDR2 FNYEAQ (reference sequence). CDR3 size: 14 residues. V lost 1 base, J lost 6 bases, and 11 bases lay in between. This CDR3 is CASSLDPGSDTQYF. DNA of the CDR3: TGTGCCAGCAGCTTAGACCCGGGATCCGATACGCAGTATTTT.